This T cell receptor (beta chain) was captured by sequencing in a study of T cell clonotyping in hematopoietic cell transplantation. The germline V gene encodes CDR1 SGHTA and CDR2 FQGNSA. The CDR3 contains 15 residues. V shed 1 base, J shed 1 base, and the junction held 2 bases outside the gene matches. Worth noting for this clone: What it recognizes is unknown.

Assay used: immunoSEQ multiplex PCR; TCRdb lists only in-frame clones, some missing. In the table there are tens of thousands of clones, around 94% of which are singletons. Study-wide points: Few recipient clonotypes overlapped donors; over 95% were de novo at given depth. Cells were unsorted, so CD4 and CD8 contributions were not separated. Recipient TCR diversity dropped after transplant; expanded clonotypes rose from day 30 to 180.

Sequencing input: peripheral blood mononuclear cells. The rearrangement joins TRBV7-2 to TRBJ1-1, with 8 bases identical to TRBD1. This clonotype was sampled from a woman aged 45 to 65 in good health. Some clones in this sample may be carry-over from other donors' samples. The CDR3 DNA follows: TGTGCCAGCAGCTTAGTAGGGACAGGGAACACTGAAGCTTTCTTT. Translating gives CASSLVGTGNTEAFF.